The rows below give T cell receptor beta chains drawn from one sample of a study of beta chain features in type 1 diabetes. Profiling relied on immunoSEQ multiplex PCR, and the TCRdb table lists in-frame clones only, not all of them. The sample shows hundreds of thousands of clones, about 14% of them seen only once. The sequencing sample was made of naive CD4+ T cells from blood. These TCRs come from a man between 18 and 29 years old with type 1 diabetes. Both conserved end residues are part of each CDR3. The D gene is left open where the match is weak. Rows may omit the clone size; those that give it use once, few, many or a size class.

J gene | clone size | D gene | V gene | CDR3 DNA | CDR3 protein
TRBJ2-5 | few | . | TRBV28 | TGTGCCAGCAGTGGAGGACAGCTTCCAAAGACCCAGTACTTC | CASSGGQLPKTQYF
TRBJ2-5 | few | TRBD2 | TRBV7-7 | TGTGCTAGCAGCTTAGCGGGAGAGACCCAGTACTTC | CASSLAGETQYF
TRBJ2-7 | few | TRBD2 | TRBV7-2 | TGTGCCAGCAGCCCCCGGACTAGCGGCTACGAGCAGTACTTC | CASSPRTSGYEQYF
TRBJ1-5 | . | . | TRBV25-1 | TGTGCCAGCAGTGCCCAGAATGGCAGGGGAGAAAGCAATCAGCCCCAGCATTTT | CASSAQNGRGESNQPQHF
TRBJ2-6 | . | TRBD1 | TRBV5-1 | TGCGCCAGCAGACCACTCACAGGGGCTGGGGCCAACGTCCTGACTTTC | CASRPLTGAGANVLTF
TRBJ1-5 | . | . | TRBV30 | TGTGCCTGGAGACCCGGCACATGGGGGGTTGGACCCCAGCATTTT | CAWRPGTWGVGPQHF
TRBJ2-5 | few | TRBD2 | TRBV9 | TGTGCCAGCAGCGCCCGGCTCCTCGGGGGGGGCCGTGAGACCCAGTACTTC | CASSARLLGGGRETQYF
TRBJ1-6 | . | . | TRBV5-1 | TGCGCCAGCAGCTTGGCCGGACAGAGGGCTAATTCACCCCTCCACTTT | CASSLAGQRANSPLHF
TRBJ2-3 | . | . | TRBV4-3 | TGCGCCAGCAGCCAAAACAGGAAAGTGGGCACAGATACGCAGTATTTT | CASSQNRKVGTDTQYF
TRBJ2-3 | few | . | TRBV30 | TGTGCCCAGATGGGCGGTGCGGGCACAGATACGCAGTATTTT | CAQMGGAGTDTQYF
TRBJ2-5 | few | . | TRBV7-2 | TGTGCCAGCAGCTTAGGTGCTCCACGCGCGGAGACCCAGTACTTC | CASSLGAPRAETQYF
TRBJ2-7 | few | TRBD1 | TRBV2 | TGTGCCAGCACTGCCCTCCCGGGACAGGGGACCTACGAGCAGTACTTC | CASTALPGQGTYEQYF
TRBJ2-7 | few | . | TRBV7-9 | TGTGCCAGCAGCTCCCGGGCGGAGTCCTACGAGCAGTACTTC | CASSSRAESYEQYF
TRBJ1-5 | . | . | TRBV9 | TGTGCCAGCAGCCCCAGTGAGGGTCAGCCCCAGCATTTT | CASSPSEGQPQHF
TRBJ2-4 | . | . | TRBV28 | TGTGCCAGCACGGAGAGGCTAGCCAAAAACATTCAGTACTTC | CASTERLAKNIQYF
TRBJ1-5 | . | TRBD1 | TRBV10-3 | TGTGCCATCAGTGAGGACAGGGGGAGCAATCAGCCCCAGCATTTT | CAISEDRGSNQPQHF
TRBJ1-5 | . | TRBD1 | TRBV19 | TGTGCCAGTAGTATGGGACAGGGGGCCAATCAGCCCCAGCATTTT | CASSMGQGANQPQHF